The TCR beta chain described here comes from a study of blood T cells in healthy people across ages. With a J-beta primer mix and a sample-barcoded 5' primer, a second PCR ran 7 to 11 cycles. TCRdb ran MiXCR on the 5' RACE reads and lists one entry per CDR3 protein. The repertoire holds over 950,000 distinct CDR3 sequences, with more than 30% as singletons. The CDR3 is made up of 12 amino acids. Trimming left V 4 bases short and J 7 bases short, with 11 bases between. Germline CDR1 SGHRS, CDR2 YFSETQ. The material sequenced was blood. This chain links TRBV5-1 with TRBJ1-1; weak D call: TRBD1 (6 bases). The clonotype originates from a man between 18 and 35 years old in good health. This CDR3 reads CASSAGGREAFF. As DNA, the CDR3 is TGCGCCAGCAGCGCCGGGGGGCGTGAAGCTTTCTTT.